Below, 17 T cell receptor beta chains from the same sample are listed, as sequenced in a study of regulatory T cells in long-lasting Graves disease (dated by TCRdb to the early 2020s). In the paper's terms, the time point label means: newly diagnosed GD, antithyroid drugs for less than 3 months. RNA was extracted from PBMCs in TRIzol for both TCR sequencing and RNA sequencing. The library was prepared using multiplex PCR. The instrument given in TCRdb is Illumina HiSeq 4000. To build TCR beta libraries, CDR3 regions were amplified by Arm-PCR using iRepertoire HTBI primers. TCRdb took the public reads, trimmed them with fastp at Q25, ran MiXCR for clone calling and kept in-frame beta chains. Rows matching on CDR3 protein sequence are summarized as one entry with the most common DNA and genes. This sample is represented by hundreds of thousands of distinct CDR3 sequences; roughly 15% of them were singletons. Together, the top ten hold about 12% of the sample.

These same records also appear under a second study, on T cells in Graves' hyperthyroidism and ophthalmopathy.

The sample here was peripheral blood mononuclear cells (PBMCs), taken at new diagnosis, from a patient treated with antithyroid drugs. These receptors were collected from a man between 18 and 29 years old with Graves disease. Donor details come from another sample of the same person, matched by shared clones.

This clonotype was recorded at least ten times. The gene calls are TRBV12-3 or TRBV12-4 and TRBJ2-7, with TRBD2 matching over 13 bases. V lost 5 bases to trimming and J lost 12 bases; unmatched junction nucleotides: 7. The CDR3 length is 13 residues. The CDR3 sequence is CASSPGLAGDLYF. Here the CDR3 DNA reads TGTGCCAGCAGTCCCGGACTAGCGGGAGATTTGTACTTC.

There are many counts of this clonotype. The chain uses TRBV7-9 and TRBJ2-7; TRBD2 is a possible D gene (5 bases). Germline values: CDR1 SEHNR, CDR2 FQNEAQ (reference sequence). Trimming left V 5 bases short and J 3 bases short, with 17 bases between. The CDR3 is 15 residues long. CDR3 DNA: TGTGCCAGCAGCATACCCACTAGTCTCGGCTACGAGCAGTACTTC. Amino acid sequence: CASSIPTSLGYEQYF.

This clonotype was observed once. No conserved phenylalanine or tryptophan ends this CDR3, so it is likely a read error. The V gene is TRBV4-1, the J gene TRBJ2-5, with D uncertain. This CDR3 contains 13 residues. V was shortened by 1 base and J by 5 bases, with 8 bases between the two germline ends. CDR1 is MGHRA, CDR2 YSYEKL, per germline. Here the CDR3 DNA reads TGCGCCAGCAGCCAAGTTATCCCCGAGACCCAGTACCTC. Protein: CASSQVIPETQYL.

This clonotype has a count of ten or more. The CDR3 DNA is TGTGCCAGTACCCCTACCCTAGGGAGGCGGGAGAGCAATGAGCAGTTCTTC. Protein product: CASTPTLGRRESNEQFF. This chain joins TRBV19 and TRBJ2-1; TRBD2 aligns across 7 bases. The CDR3 sequence is 17 residues long. Germline CDR1 reads LNHDA; CDR2 reads SQIVND (reference sequence). After removal of 7 bases from V and 6 bases from J, the junction contained 18 bases not matched to a gene. The whole variable domain, filled in from reference TRBV19 and TRBJ2-1, reads DGGITQSPKYLFRKEGQNVTLSCEQNLNHDAMYWYRQDPGQGLRLIYYSQIVNDFQKGDIAEGYSVSREKKESFPLTVTSAQKNPTAFYLCASTPTLGRRESNEQFFGPGTRLTVL.

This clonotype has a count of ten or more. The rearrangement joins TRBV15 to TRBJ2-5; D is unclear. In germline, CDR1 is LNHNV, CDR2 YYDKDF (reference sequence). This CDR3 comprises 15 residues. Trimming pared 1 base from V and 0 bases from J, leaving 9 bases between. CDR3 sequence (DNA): TGTGCCACCAGCAGAGGACGGCTAGACCAAGAGACCCAGTACTTC. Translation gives CATSRGRLDQETQYF.

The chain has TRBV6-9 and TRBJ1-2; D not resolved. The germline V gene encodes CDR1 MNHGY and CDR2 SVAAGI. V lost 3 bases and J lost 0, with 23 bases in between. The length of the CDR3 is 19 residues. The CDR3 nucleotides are TGTGCCAGCAGTTACTTCAAACGCCGAGGGCAGATAGCTAACTATGGCTACACCTTC. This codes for CASSYFKRRGQIANYGYTF.

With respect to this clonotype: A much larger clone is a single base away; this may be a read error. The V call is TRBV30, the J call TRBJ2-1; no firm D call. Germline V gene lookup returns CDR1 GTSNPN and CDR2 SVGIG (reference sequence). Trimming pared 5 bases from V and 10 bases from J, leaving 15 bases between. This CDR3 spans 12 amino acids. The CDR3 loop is CAWGPNSYEQFF. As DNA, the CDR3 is TGTGCCTGGGGGCCTAATTCTTACGAGCAGTTCTTC.

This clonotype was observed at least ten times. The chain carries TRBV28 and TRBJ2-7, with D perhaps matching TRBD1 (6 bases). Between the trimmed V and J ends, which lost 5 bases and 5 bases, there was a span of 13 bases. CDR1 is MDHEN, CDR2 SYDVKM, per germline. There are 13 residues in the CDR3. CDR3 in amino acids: CASSKDSSDEQYF. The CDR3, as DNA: TGTGCCAGCAGTAAGGACAGTTCGGACGAGCAGTACTTC.

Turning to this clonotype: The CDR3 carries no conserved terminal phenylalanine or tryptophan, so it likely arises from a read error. The CDR3 DNA is TGTGCCAGCAGCCGACGGGAGGGAAACACCATATATTCT. This gives the protein CASSRREGNTIYS. This chain connects TRBV11-2 to TRBJ1-3; D gene unclear. This CDR3 has 13 amino acids. Trimming pared 5 bases from V and 4 bases from J, leaving 9 bases between. Germline CDR1 reads SGHAT; CDR2 reads FQNNGV.

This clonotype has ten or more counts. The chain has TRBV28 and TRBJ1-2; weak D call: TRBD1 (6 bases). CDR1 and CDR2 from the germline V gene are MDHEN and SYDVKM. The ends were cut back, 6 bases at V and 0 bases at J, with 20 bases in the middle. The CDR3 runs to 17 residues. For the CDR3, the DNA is TGTGCCAGCAGATCCCCGCGGAGGGGGAGCACTAACTATGGCTACACCTTC. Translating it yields CASRSPRRGSTNYGYTF.

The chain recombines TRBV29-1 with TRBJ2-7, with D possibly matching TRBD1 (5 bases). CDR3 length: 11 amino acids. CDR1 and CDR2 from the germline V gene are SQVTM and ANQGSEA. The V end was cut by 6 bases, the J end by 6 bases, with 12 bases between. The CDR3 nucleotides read TGCAGCGTCTACCGACAGCGCGAGCAGTACTTC. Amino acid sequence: CSVYRQREQYF.

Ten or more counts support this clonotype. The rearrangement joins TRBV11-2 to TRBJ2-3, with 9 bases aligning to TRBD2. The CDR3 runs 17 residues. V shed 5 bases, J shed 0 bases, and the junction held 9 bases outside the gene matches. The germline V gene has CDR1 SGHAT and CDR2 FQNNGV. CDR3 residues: CASSLRASGTSTDTQYF. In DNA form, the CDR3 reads TGTGCCAGCAGCCTACGTGCTAGCGGGACTAGCACAGATACGCAGTATTTT.

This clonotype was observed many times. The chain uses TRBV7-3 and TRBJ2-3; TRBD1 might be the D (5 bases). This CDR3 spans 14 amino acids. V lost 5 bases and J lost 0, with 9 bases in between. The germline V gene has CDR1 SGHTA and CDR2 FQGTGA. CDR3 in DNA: TGTGCCAGCAGCCCAGGACATAGCACAGATACGCAGTATTTT. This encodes CASSPGHSTDTQYF.

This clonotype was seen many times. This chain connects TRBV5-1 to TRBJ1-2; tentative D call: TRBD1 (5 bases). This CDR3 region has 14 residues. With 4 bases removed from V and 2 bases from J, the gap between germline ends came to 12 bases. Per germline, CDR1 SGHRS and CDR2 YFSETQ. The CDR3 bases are TGCGCCAGCAGCCATGCACAGGAAAACTATGGCTACACCTTC. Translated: CASSHAQENYGYTF.

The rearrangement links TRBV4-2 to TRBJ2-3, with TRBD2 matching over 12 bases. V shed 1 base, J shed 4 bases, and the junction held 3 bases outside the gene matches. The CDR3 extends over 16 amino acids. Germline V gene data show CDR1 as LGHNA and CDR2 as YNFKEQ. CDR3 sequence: CASSQASGRAADTQYF. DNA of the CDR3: TGTGCCAGCAGCCAAGCTAGCGGGAGGGCTGCAGATACGCAGTATTTT.

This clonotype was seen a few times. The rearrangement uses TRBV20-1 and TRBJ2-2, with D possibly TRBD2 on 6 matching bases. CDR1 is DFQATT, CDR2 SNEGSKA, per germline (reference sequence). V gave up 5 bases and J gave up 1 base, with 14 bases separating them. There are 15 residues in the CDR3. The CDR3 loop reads CSAEEEGLNTGELFF. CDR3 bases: TGCAGTGCTGAGGAGGAGGGGTTGAACACCGGGGAGCTGTTTTTT.

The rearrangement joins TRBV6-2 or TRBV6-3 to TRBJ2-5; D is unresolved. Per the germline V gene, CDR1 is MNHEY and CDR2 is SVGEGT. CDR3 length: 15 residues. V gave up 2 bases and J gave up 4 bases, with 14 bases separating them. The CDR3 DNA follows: TGTGCCAGCAGTTACAGCGTTGCCGCATCAGAGACCCAGTACTTC. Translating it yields CASSYSVAASETQYF.